These 22 T cell receptor beta chains were sequenced from one sample in a study of breast tumors, draining lymph nodes, adjacent tissues. A single record per CDR3 protein comes from TCRdb applying MiXCR to the multiplex PCR reads. The sample includes over 250,000 distinct CDR3 sequences, under 35% of them seen just once. The lymph nodes were axillary draining lymph nodes from breast cancer patients. Sequenced sample: axillary lymph node tissue. The receptors stem from a female donor with breast cancer. Some clones in this sample may be carry-over from other donors' samples.

The J gene is TRBJ2-3, the V gene TRBV7-2; D is possibly TRBD2 (6 bases). Between the trimmed V and J ends, which lost 4 bases and 5 bases, there was a span of 13 bases. This CDR3 spans 14 amino acids. The V gene's germline CDR1 is SGHTA and CDR2 FQGNSA. CDR3 DNA sequence: TGTGCCAGCAGCTGGCCGGGAGAGGTAGATACGCAGTATTTT. As protein: CASSWPGEVDTQYF.

This clonotype has a count of ten or more. J is TRBJ2-7 and V is TRBV7-9; 10 bases align to TRBD1. Germline V lookup: CDR1 SEHNR, CDR2 FQNEAQ (reference sequence). The CDR3 spans 14 residues. V shed 10 bases and J 3 bases; nucleotides not matched to a gene: 9. The CDR3 DNA follows: TGTGCCACCCAACCGGGACAGGGGATCTACGAGCAGTACTTC. It yields the protein CATQPGQGIYEQYF.

This clonotype was seen more than once but under ten times. An end of the junction does not agree with germline; a read error may underlie this. The chain links TRBV5-1 to TRBJ2-7, with 8 positions matching TRBD1. Germline V gene sequence: CDR1 SGHRS, CDR2 YFSETQ. This CDR3 has 13 amino acids. DNA of the CDR3: TGCGCCAGCAGCTCGACAGGGGTCTACGACCAGTACTTC. Its translation: CASSSTGVYDQYF.

This clonotype was recorded only once. This chain connects TRBV29-1 to TRBJ2-3; D might be TRBD2 (6 bases). CDR1 is SQVTM and CDR2 is ANQGSEA in the germline V gene. The CDR3 loop spans 16 amino acids. With 6 bases removed from V and 3 bases from J, the gap between germline ends came to 22 bases. The CDR3 DNA sequence: TGCAGCGTCTGGAAGATAAGGACGGGGGATACAGATACGCAGTATTTT. Translated: CSVWKIRTGDTDTQYF.

This chain links TRBV6-2 or TRBV6-3 with TRBJ1-3; D is unresolved. The CDR3 is 15 amino acids. V gave up 8 bases and J gave up 4 bases, with 18 bases separating them. From germline, CDR1 is MNHEY and CDR2 SVGEGT. This CDR3 reads CASGPRAVAGNTIYF. CDR3 nucleotide sequence: TGTGCCAGCGGTCCGAGAGCGGTTGCGGGAAACACCATATATTTT.

This clonotype was seen ten or more times. Possible read error: a much larger clone is one base away. This sequence joins TRBV20-1 and TRBJ2-5; D call uncertain. The CDR3 length is 16 residues. V lost 0 bases to trimming and J lost 7 bases, with 21 bases between them. Germline V gene sequence: CDR1 DFQATT, CDR2 SNEGSKA (reference sequence). In DNA, the CDR3 is TGCAGTGCTAGAGATCGGCTGGACGCGTCTGTGGGGACCCAGTACTTC. Protein: CSARDRLDASVGTQYF.

This chain links TRBV9 with TRBJ1-6, with a possible D match to TRBD1 (6 bases). V was shortened by 0 bases and J by 7 bases, with 11 bases between the two germline ends. CDR3 length: 15 residues. CDR1 is SGDLS and CDR2 is YYNGEE in the germline V gene. The CDR3 sequence: CASSVVVGGNSPLHF. The CDR3 region has the DNA TGTGCCAGCAGCGTAGTGGTAGGGGGAAATTCACCCCTCCACTTT.

As for this clonotype: A single base separates this from a much larger clone, so it may be a read error. The chain links TRBV12-3 or TRBV12-4 to TRBJ2-3, with D perhaps TRBD2 (5 bases). The CDR3 runs 18 residues. Trimming stripped 3 bases from V and 1 base from J, with 20 bases between. The CDR3, as DNA: TGTGCCAGCAGTTTCGCGGGCAGCCGTACTAACGGCACAGATACGCAGTATTTT. Translation gives CASSFAGSRTNGTDTQYF.

With respect to this clonotype: Since a much larger clone is just one base distant, this may be a read error. The gene calls are TRBV5-5 and TRBJ2-1, with D possibly being TRBD2 (5 bases). The CDR3 consists of 15 residues. V was pared by 4 bases and J by 4 bases, with 15 bases between. Germline values: CDR1 SGHKS, CDR2 YYEKEE (reference sequence). This CDR3 is CASSPPGPGYNEQFF. The CDR3 DNA is TGTGCCAGCAGCCCGCCCGGGCCGGGGTACAATGAGCAGTTCTTC.

Note on this clonotype: No DNA is shown, since the ends of the CDR3 on it are uncertain; the CDR3 is the one TCRdb lists. V and J are TRBV11-3 and TRBJ2-1; the table assigns TRBD2, which was not confirmed against the DNA. Germline values: CDR1 SGHNT, CDR2 YENEEA. The CDR3 is 22 amino acids long, termini counted. CDR3 protein: CASSFYICSASQGASGSLEQFF.

The chain recombines TRBV6-1 with TRBJ1-1, with no clear D. The CDR3 is 13 residues long. V was pared by 6 bases and J by 1 base, with 9 bases between. CDR1 is MNHNS, CDR2 SASEGT, per germline. CDR3 amino acids: CASREQWNTEAFF. For the CDR3, the DNA is TGTGCCAGCAGAGAACAATGGAACACTGAAGCTTTCTTT.

Details on this clonotype: This may be a read error, as it is one base from a much larger clone. The chain couples TRBV12-5 to TRBJ2-3; 11 positions match TRBD2. The CDR3 length is 18 residues. With 3 bases clipped from V and 1 base from J, the junction kept 9 bases outside the gene matches. CDR1 LGHNT and CDR2 FRNRAP come from the germline V gene. The CDR3 loop reads CASGFGTSGSTRTDTQYF. CDR3 bases: TGTGCTAGTGGTTTCGGGACTAGCGGATCCACGCGCACAGATACGCAGTATTTT.

This chain joins TRBV6-2 or TRBV6-3 and TRBJ2-5, with D perhaps TRBD1 (5 bases). CDR3 length: 14 amino acids. Germline CDR1 reads MNHEY; CDR2 reads SVGEGT. V lost 6 bases and J 2 bases, leaving 13 bases between the germline ends. CDR3 nucleotide sequence: TGTGCCAGCAGCTTCGGACAACTACAAGAGACCCAGTACTTC. Protein sequence: CASSFGQLQETQYF.

This clonotype came up many times. The genes are TRBV29-1 and TRBJ2-1; D gene ambiguous. From germline, CDR1 is SQVTM and CDR2 ANQGSEA. The V gene lost 1 base and the J gene lost 6 bases, with 4 bases spanning the gap. This CDR3 is 11 amino acids long. Here the CDR3 reads CSVEAPNEQFF. The CDR3 DNA reads TGCAGCGTTGAAGCCCCCAATGAGCAGTTCTTC.

This clonotype was detected ten times or more. At one end the junction does not follow the germline gene, possibly because of a read error. The chain links TRBV20-1 to TRBJ2-3; 7 nucleotides line up with TRBD1. The length of the CDR3 is 14 residues. Germline assignment: CDR1 DFQATT and CDR2 SNEGSKA (reference sequence). CDR3 in DNA: TGCAATGCTACTTCGGACAGGCTCTTAGATACGCAGTATTTT. Its translation: CNATSDRLLDTQYF.

This clonotype has ten or more counts. The V and J genes are TRBV7-8 and TRBJ2-7, with 9 positions matching TRBD2. CDR1 is SGHVS, CDR2 FQNEAQ, per germline. V was clipped by 1 base and J by 2 bases; unmatched bases: 3. CDR3 length equals 15 residues. The CDR3 coding sequence is TGTGCCAGCAGCTTAGAGGCTAGCGGGGCCTACGAGCAGTACTTC. Its translation is CASSLEASGAYEQYF. Combining the CDR3 with reference TRBV7-8 and TRBJ2-7 gives the whole variable domain GAGVSQSPRYKVAKRGQDVALRCDPISGHVSLFWYQQALGQGPEFLTYFQNEAQLDKSGLPSDRFFAERPEGSVSTLKIQRTQQEDSAVYLCASSLEASGAYEQYFGPGTRLTVT.

This clonotype appeared a few times. The chain links TRBV6-5 to TRBJ2-1, with no clear D. In germline, CDR1 is MNHEY, CDR2 SVGAGI. V lost 2 bases, J lost 2 bases, and 10 bases lay in between. This CDR3 has 15 residues. The DNA for the CDR3 is TGTGCCAGCAGTTACGTCCCCCCGGCCTACAATGAGCAGTTCTTC. Its protein is CASSYVPPAYNEQFF.

As for this clonotype: A much larger clone differs from this one at a single base, so this may be a read error. This chain links TRBV6-2 or TRBV6-3 with TRBJ1-2; no reliable D call. The germline V gene has CDR1 MNHEY and CDR2 SVGEGT. V was pared by 0 bases and J by 8 bases, with 13 bases between. The CDR3 covers 14 residues. CDR3 residues: CASSYSFSLLGYTF. The CDR3 DNA sequence: TGTGCCAGCAGTTACTCGTTCAGCCTACTAGGCTACACCTTC.

There are a few counts of this clonotype. A much larger clonotype is one base distant, so this may be a read error. The J gene is TRBJ1-5, the V gene TRBV2, with 7 bases that match TRBD1. CDR1 and CDR2 (germline): SNHLY, FYNNEI. This CDR3 comprises 15 residues. The chain's CDR3 is CTSRGGDSGNQPQHF. CDR3 sequence (DNA): TGTACCAGCAGGGGGGGGGACAGTGGCAATCAGCCCCAGCATTTT.

Many counts were recorded for this clonotype. The chain uses TRBV12-3 or TRBV12-4 and TRBJ2-2, with 11 bases that match TRBD2. The CDR3 covers 18 residues. V lost 1 base and J lost 3; bases outside the gene matches: 7. As DNA, the CDR3 is TGTGCCAGCAGTTTAGTCCCGGGACTAGCGGAGTACACCGGGGAGCTGTTTTTT. This gives the protein CASSLVPGLAEYTGELFF.

This clonotype was found many times. The chain couples TRBV5-8 to TRBJ2-1; 11 bases align to TRBD2. V lost 0 bases to trimming and J lost 6 bases; unmatched junction nucleotides: 8. There are 17 residues in the CDR3. Germline V CDR1 and CDR2: SGHTS, YDEGEE. CDR3: CASSLAVAGGGINEQFF. The CDR3 nucleotides are TGTGCCAGCAGCTTGGCGGTAGCGGGAGGGGGTATCAATGAGCAGTTCTTC.

This clonotype was observed many times. J is TRBJ2-7 and V is TRBV4-2, with no clear D. Germline-derived CDR1 and CDR2 are LGHNA and YNFKEQ. V was pared by 1 base and J by 5 bases, with 6 bases between. The CDR3 has 12 amino acids. This CDR3 is CASSQGENEQYF. The CDR3 coding sequence is TGTGCCAGCAGCCAAGGGGAAAACGAGCAGTACTTC.